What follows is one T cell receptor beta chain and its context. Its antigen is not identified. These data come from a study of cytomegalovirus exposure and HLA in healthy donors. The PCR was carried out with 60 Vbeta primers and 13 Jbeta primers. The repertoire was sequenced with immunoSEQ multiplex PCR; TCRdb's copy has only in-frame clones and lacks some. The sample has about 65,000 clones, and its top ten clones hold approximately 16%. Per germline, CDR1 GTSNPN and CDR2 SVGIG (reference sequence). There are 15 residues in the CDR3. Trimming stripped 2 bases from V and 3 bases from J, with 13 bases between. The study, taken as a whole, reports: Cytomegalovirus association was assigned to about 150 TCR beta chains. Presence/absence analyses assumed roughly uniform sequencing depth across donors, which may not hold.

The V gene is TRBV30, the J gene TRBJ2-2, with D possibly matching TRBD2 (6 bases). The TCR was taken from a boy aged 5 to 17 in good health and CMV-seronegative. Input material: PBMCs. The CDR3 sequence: CAWSTWTTYTGELFF. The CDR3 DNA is TGTGCCTGGAGTACCTGGACTACTTACACCGGGGAGCTGTTTTTT.